This T cell receptor beta chain appears in the sequencing data of a study of early T cells in non-severe SARS-CoV-2 infection. The wider study: Bulk RNA isolated from unsorted whole blood underwent sequencing; chains were not paired.

This clonotype was detected a few times. The V segment lost 5 bases and the J segment 4 bases; nucleotides outside the gene matches: 6. The CDR3 length is 13 residues. Germline CDR1 reads DFQATT; CDR2 reads SNEGSKA (reference sequence). Each cDNA molecule carried a unique molecular identifier. TCRdb re-called the 5' RACE reads with MiXCR, one entry per CDR3 protein. The sample consists of around 58,000 distinct CDR3 sequences, about 13% of them appearing once. The sample comprised whole blood. The chain employs TRBV20-1 and TRBJ2-7; 9 bases match TRBD1. The receptor was derived from an adult who was a healthcare worker with PCR-confirmed SARS-CoV-2 infection or an uninfected control (not recorded which). CDR3 region: CSAARDRVYEQYF. The CDR3 nucleotides read TGCAGTGCTGCGCGGGACAGGGTGTACGAGCAGTACTTC.